Shown below are 31 T cell receptor beta chains from a single sample sequenced in a study of blood T cell repertoires in COVID-19. Profiling relied on immunoSEQ multiplex PCR, and the TCRdb table lists in-frame clones only, not all of them. The table includes around 99,000 clones, 90% detected once. Material: peripheral blood. Receptors were obtained from a middle-aged man with acute or convalescent COVID-19.

This clone has a handful of counts. The V gene is TRBV5-6, the J gene TRBJ1-2; D not resolved. Trimming pared 1 base from V and 8 bases from J, leaving 9 bases between. The germline V gene has CDR1 SGHDT and CDR2 YYEEEE. The CDR3 sequence is 12 residues long. As DNA, the CDR3 is TGTGCCAGCAGCTTGCAATGGGCAGGCTACACCTTC. As protein: CASSLQWAGYTF. Full variable domain (rest looked up from reference TRBV5-6 and TRBJ1-2): DAGVTQSPTHLIKTRGQQVTLRCSPKSGHDTVSWYQQALGQGPQFIFQYYEEEERQRGNFPDRFSGHQFPNYSSELNVNALLLGDSALYLCASSLQWAGYTFGSGTRLTVV.

The chain links TRBV7-9 to TRBJ2-5; 7 nucleotides match TRBD2. The germline CDR1 and CDR2 sequences are SEHNR and FQNEAQ (reference sequence). CDR3 length equals 16 residues. The junction had 14 bases not matched to a gene; V was cut back by 5 bases and J by 5 bases. This CDR3 is CASSPTPGGRFETQYF. DNA for the CDR3: TGTGCCAGCAGCCCCACGCCGGGGGGTAGGTTTGAGACCCAGTACTTC.

V usage is TRBV10-2 and J usage is TRBJ1-5, with 7 bases lining up with TRBD1. CDR3 length: 14 amino acids. In germline, CDR1 is WSHSY, CDR2 SAAADI. Trimming took 5 bases from V and 3 from J; bases not matched to a gene: 4. This CDR3 is CASSTDRANQPQHF. The CDR3 nucleotides are TGCGCCAGCAGTACAGACAGGGCCAATCAGCCCCAGCATTTT.

This clone has only a few counts. The chain recombines TRBV9 with TRBJ2-7; 10 bases are shared with TRBD2. Trimming took 0 bases from V and 4 from J; bases not matched to a gene: 4. The CDR3 is made up of 15 amino acids. Germline loops: CDR1 SGDLS, CDR2 YYNGEE. The CDR3, as DNA: TGTGCCAGCAGCGTAGAACCTAGCGGGAGTTACGAGCAGTACTTC. Amino acid sequence: CASSVEPSGSYEQYF.

This rearrangement joins TRBV3-1 (or the pseudogene TRBV3-2) to TRBJ2-4; TRBD2 might be the D (5 bases). This CDR3 has 13 amino acids. V gave up 3 bases and J gave up 6 bases, with 9 bases separating them. CDR1 and CDR2 (germline): LGHDT, YNNKEL (reference sequence). CDR3 amino acids: CASSQTAGNIQYF. CDR3 DNA: TGTGCCAGCAGCCAGACGGCGGGAAACATTCAGTACTTC.

The chain combines TRBV3-1 (or the pseudogene TRBV3-2) with TRBJ1-1; a possible D gene is TRBD1 (6 bases). Trimming took off 6 bases at V and 10 bases at J, with 18 bases between the two ends. This CDR3 has 13 residues. From germline, CDR1 is LGHDT and CDR2 YNNKEL (reference sequence). The CDR3 spells CASRPGHGRGAFF. DNA of the CDR3: TGTGCCAGCAGGCCGGGACACGGACGAGGAGCTTTCTTT.

The chain links TRBV30 to TRBJ1-1; D remains unclear. From germline, CDR1 is GTSNPN and CDR2 SVGIG (reference sequence). The CDR3 is 13 amino acids. The V end was cut by 5 bases, the J end by 11 bases, with 21 bases between. The CDR3 DNA sequence: TGTGCCTGGGGCTTGGTGGGAGCCCTGAGGGCTTTCTTT. The encoded protein is CAWGLVGALRAFF.

This rearrangement joins TRBV30 to TRBJ2-7; 12 nucleotides line up with TRBD1. Per the germline V gene, CDR1 is GTSNPN and CDR2 is SVGIG (reference sequence). This CDR3 is 15 amino acids long. V gave up 0 bases and J gave up 2 bases; unmatched junction bases: 2. The chain's CDR3 is CAWSVGQGATYEQYF. DNA of the CDR3: TGTGCCTGGAGTGTGGGACAGGGGGCCACCTACGAGCAGTACTTC.

The V call is TRBV4-1, the J call TRBJ2-3; TRBD2 might be the D (6 bases). Between the trimmed V and J ends, which lost 4 bases and 0 bases, there was a span of 11 bases. CDR1 is MGHRA and CDR2 is YSYEKL in the germline V gene. The CDR3 contains 15 residues. As DNA, the CDR3 is TGCGCCAGCAGCCTGCGTGGGACTAGCACAGATACGCAGTATTTT. Its translation: CASSLRGTSTDTQYF.

The V call is TRBV9, the J call TRBJ2-5; D gene ambiguous. The CDR3 sequence is 13 residues long. Deletions cut 4 bases from V and 2 bases from J, with 9 bases between. The germline gives CDR1 SGDLS, CDR2 YYNGEE. The CDR3 DNA sequence: TGTGCCAGCAGCTCAAGTCGGCAAGAGACCCAGTACTTC. Translating it yields CASSSSRQETQYF.

The chain is built from TRBV24-1 and TRBJ2-3; the match to TRBD1 covers 7 bases. The trim removed 0 bases at V and 2 bases at J, leaving 7 bases unmatched. The germline gives CDR1 KGHDR, CDR2 SFDVKD. The CDR3 sequence is 17 residues long. CDR3 sequence reads: CATSDLRTGEYTDTQYF. The CDR3 DNA sequence: TGTGCCACCAGTGATTTGCGGACAGGAGAATACACAGATACGCAGTATTTT.

This chain joins TRBV29-1 and TRBJ2-7, with 13 nucleotides matching TRBD2. Germline lookup yields CDR1 SQVTM and CDR2 ANQGSEA. The CDR3 length is 15 residues. The ends lost 4 bases at V and 3 bases at J; junction bases unmatched: 6. The DNA of the CDR3 is TGCAGCGTTGGGACTAGCGGGAGAAGAGGCTACGAGCAGTACTTC. Protein sequence: CSVGTSGRRGYEQYF.

The chain recombines TRBV27 with TRBJ1-1; 7 bases fit TRBD1. With V trimmed by 5 bases and J by 1 base, 4 bases remained unmatched. CDR1 and CDR2 (germline): MNHEY, SMNVEV (reference sequence). The CDR3 totals 14 residues. CDR3 region: CASSPDRSNTEAFF. CDR3 in DNA: TGTGCCAGCAGTCCGGACAGGTCGAACACTGAAGCTTTCTTT.

The genes are TRBV3-1 (or the pseudogene TRBV3-2) and TRBJ1-1; D gene unclear. Germline V gene sequence: CDR1 LGHDT, CDR2 YNNKEL (reference sequence). V lost 2 bases and J lost 0, with 13 bases in between. The CDR3 covers 16 residues. DNA of the CDR3: TGTGCCAGCAGCCAAACGGGCGGGAGGATGAACACTGAAGCTTTCTTT. Its translation: CASSQTGGRMNTEAFF.

V usage is TRBV6-5 and J usage is TRBJ2-1, with D possibly matching TRBD2 (6 bases). This CDR3 comprises 14 residues. V gave up 1 base and J gave up 4 bases, with 8 bases separating them. The V gene's germline CDR1 is MNHEY and CDR2 SVGAGI. The CDR3 DNA reads TGTGCCAGCAGTTACTTGGAGGGTTACAATGAGCAGTTCTTC. Amino acids: CASSYLEGYNEQFF.

V usage is TRBV2 and J usage is TRBJ2-3; 9 bases are a match to TRBD2. Germline assignment: CDR1 SNHLY and CDR2 FYNNEI. After removal of 7 bases from V and 6 bases from J, the junction contained 8 bases not matched to a gene. This CDR3 is built from 14 residues. The CDR3 sequence: CASTGLAKGDTQYF. CDR3 DNA sequence: TGTGCCAGCACGGGACTAGCAAAGGGGGATACGCAGTATTTT.

V and J are TRBV18 and TRBJ2-6; D gene uncertain. The CDR3 loop spans 17 amino acids. The germline V and J ends were trimmed by 3 bases and 0 bases, with 12 bases remaining between them. Looked up from germline, CDR1 is KGHSH and CDR2 is LQKENI. The CDR3 coding sequence is TGTGCCAGCTCACCCCAGCGTCTCAGCTCTGGGGCCAACGTCCTGACTTTC. Translating it yields CASSPQRLSSGANVLTF. The complete variable domain, with remaining parts taken from reference TRBV18 and TRBJ2-6, reads NAGVMQNPRHLVRRRGQEARLRCSPMKGHSHVYWYRQLPEEGLKFMVYLQKENIIDESGMPKERFSAEFPKEGPSILRIQQVVRGDSAAYFCASSPQRLSSGANVLTFGAGSRLTVL.

Here the CDR3 reads CASSPLAGGSYNEQFF. In DNA form, the CDR3 reads TGTGCCAGCTCACCCCTAGCGGGAGGAAGCTACAATGAGCAGTTCTTC. The chain uses TRBV18 and TRBJ2-1, with 11 bases aligning to TRBD2. The trim removed 3 bases at V and 3 bases at J, leaving 4 bases unmatched. Germline CDR1 reads KGHSH; CDR2 reads LQKENI. There are 16 residues in the CDR3.

The sample holds a few counts of this clone. J is TRBJ1-4 and V is TRBV6-5, with 9 nucleotides matching TRBD1. CDR1 and CDR2 (germline): MNHEY, SVGAGI. With V trimmed by 4 bases and J by 6 bases, 6 bases remained unmatched. The CDR3 runs 15 residues. CDR3 bases: TGTGCCAGCAGTTCCCCCGGGACAGGGCATGAAAAACTGTTTTTT. The encoded protein is CASSSPGTGHEKLFF.

This chain links TRBV7-9 with TRBJ1-2, with 7 bases that match TRBD1. Trimming took 3 bases from V and 6 from J; bases not matched to a gene: 4. Germline assignment: CDR1 SEHNR and CDR2 FQNEAQ (reference sequence). This CDR3 spans 13 amino acids. The chain's CDR3 is CASSFSGTDGYTF. Here the CDR3 DNA reads TGTGCCAGCAGCTTCTCAGGGACAGATGGCTACACCTTC. The full variable domain, with the rest looked up from reference TRBV7-9 and TRBJ1-2, is DTGVSQNPRHKITKRGQNVTFRCDPISEHNRLYWYRQTLGQGPEFLTYFQNEAQLEKSRLLSDRFSAERPKGSFSTLEIQRTEQGDSAMYLCASSFSGTDGYTFGSGTRLTVV.

The J gene is TRBJ1-5, the V gene TRBV7-2; D is uncertain. CDR1 is SGHTA and CDR2 is FQGNSA in the germline V gene. V was trimmed by 2 bases and J by 2 bases, leaving 7 bases between them. CDR3 length equals 14 residues. The DNA for the CDR3 is TGTGCCAGCAGCTTACTTCCAGGCAATCAGCCCCAGCATTTT. This encodes CASSLLPGNQPQHF. The whole variable domain, remainder taken from reference TRBV7-2 and TRBJ1-5, is GAGVSQSPSNKVTEKGKDVELRCDPISGHTALYWYRQSLGQGLEFLIYFQGNSAPDKSGLPSDRFSAERTGGSVSTLTIQRTQQEDSAVYLCASSLLPGNQPQHFGDGTRLSIL.

CDR3 in DNA: TGTGCCAGCTCGGAAAAAGCCCTGTCCGCAGGGAGGAATCCTGAAGCTTTCTTT. Translation gives CASSEKALSAGRNPEAFF. V gene TRBV6-4 combines with J gene TRBJ1-1; tentatively, D is TRBD1 (5 bases). This CDR3 comprises 18 residues. V lost 8 bases to trimming and J lost 6 bases, with 31 bases between them. Germline V gene data show CDR1 as MRHNA and CDR2 as SNTAGT.

The V and J genes are TRBV7-2 and TRBJ2-7; 10 bases are shared with TRBD2. J lost 2 bases, V lost 2 bases, and 9 bases had no gene match. CDR1 is SGHTA, CDR2 FQGNSA, per germline. The CDR3 extends over 17 amino acids. The CDR3 is CASSLSGLAVDPYEQYF. DNA of the CDR3: TGTGCCAGCAGCTTATCAGGACTAGCGGTCGACCCCTACGAGCAGTACTTC. Looking up the rest from reference TRBV7-2 and TRBJ2-7 gives the full variable domain: GAGVSQSPSNKVTEKGKDVELRCDPISGHTALYWYRQSLGQGLEFLIYFQGNSAPDKSGLPSDRFSAERTGGSVSTLTIQRTQQEDSAVYLCASSLSGLAVDPYEQYFGPGTRLTVT.

This clone has more than one count but fewer than ten. The rearrangement links TRBV30 to TRBJ2-1, with no clear D. Germline CDR1 reads GTSNPN; CDR2 reads SVGIG (reference sequence). This CDR3 spans 13 amino acids. V lost 2 bases and J 9 bases, leaving 14 bases between the germline ends. The CDR3: CAWSPSPRGEQFF. The CDR3 bases are TGTGCCTGGAGTCCTTCCCCCCGCGGTGAGCAGTTCTTC.

The rearrangement joins TRBV2 to TRBJ1-1; a weak D match, TRBD1 (6 bases). Germline V lookup: CDR1 SNHLY, CDR2 FYNNEI. The V gene lost 4 bases and the J gene lost 3 bases, with 12 bases spanning the gap. The CDR3 runs to 14 residues. CDR3 sequence: CASSGSPGDTEAFF. CDR3 DNA: TGTGCCAGCAGTGGAAGTCCAGGGGACACTGAAGCTTTCTTT.

This rearrangement joins TRBV5-4 to TRBJ1-1; 9 bases are shared with TRBD1. V was pared by 6 bases and J by 3 bases, with 6 bases of the junction left unmatched. This CDR3 comprises 14 residues. Per the germline V gene, CDR1 is SGHNT and CDR2 is YYREEE (reference sequence). The CDR3 spells CASNRDRAYTEAFF. The CDR3 nucleotides are TGTGCCAGCAACCGGGACAGGGCGTACACTGAAGCTTTCTTT.

The chain carries TRBV5-1 and TRBJ2-6; 7 bases agree with TRBD2. This CDR3 has 16 amino acids. The germline V gene has CDR1 SGHRS and CDR2 YFSETQ. The V gene end was trimmed by 2 bases and the J gene end by 7 bases; junction bases not matched to a gene: 9. In DNA form, the CDR3 reads TGCGCCAGCAGCTTTGAGGGAGCGGGGAGTGCCAACGTCCTGACTTTC. This translates into CASSFEGAGSANVLTF.

The chain has TRBV6-1 and TRBJ1-4; 7 bases are shared with TRBD1. V was clipped by 2 bases and J by 6 bases; unmatched bases: 9. Germline lookup yields CDR1 MNHNS and CDR2 SASEGT. This CDR3 has 16 residues. Written as DNA, the CDR3 is TGTGCCAGCAGTGAAACCAGGGGGAGGAAGGATGAAAAACTGTTTTTT. Its translation: CASSETRGRKDEKLFF.

The CDR3 loop reads CASSLTSGTYTDTQYF. CDR3 in DNA: TGCGCCAGCAGCTTGACTAGCGGGACGTACACAGATACGCAGTATTTT. The J gene is TRBJ2-3, the V gene TRBV5-1; 10 bases align to TRBD2. Germline-derived CDR1 and CDR2 are SGHRS and YFSETQ. The CDR3 length is 16 residues. With V trimmed by 1 base and J by 2 bases, 4 bases remained unmatched.

This clone was observed a handful of times. The chain recombines TRBV6-2 or TRBV6-3 with TRBJ2-3; 10 nucleotides align to TRBD2. V lost 4 bases and J lost 2; bases outside the gene matches: 6. There are 16 residues in the CDR3. Germline CDR1 MNHEY, CDR2 SVGEGT. The CDR3 is CASSSGLARNTDTQYF. The CDR3 bases are TGTGCCAGCAGTTCGGGACTAGCGAGAAACACAGATACGCAGTATTTT.

The chain combines TRBV19 with TRBJ1-1; 7 bases match TRBD1. V dropped 5 bases and J dropped 0; count of bases not matched to a gene: 9. Germline V CDR1 and CDR2: LNHDA, SQIVND (reference sequence). The length of the CDR3 is 16 residues. The CDR3 loop is CASSWAGGLMNTEAFF. In nucleotides, the CDR3 is TGTGCCAGTAGTTGGGCAGGGGGTTTAATGAACACTGAAGCTTTCTTT.